This T cell receptor (beta chain) was sequenced in a study of cytomegalovirus exposure and HLA in healthy donors. For the study at large: The study placed about four fifths of its approximately 360 genotyped donors in the Caucasian-associated ancestry cluster.

A word on this clone: Its target is not known.

Broader study findings: Versus the roughly 640-donor mean, an Asian-associated ancestry cluster reportedly showed fewer N-insertions in a later analysis. Generally TCR sequences proved uncommon, though certain public TCRs appeared in numerous donors. The study put about 180 TCR beta chains on its list as cytomegalovirus-associated.

PCR involved 60 Vbeta and 13 Jbeta primers. Only in-frame clones appear in the TCRdb table, and some are missing; sequencing was by immunoSEQ multiplex PCR. This table holds tens of thousands of clones, about 79% found once. The receptor's source is a woman aged 18-29 years in good health and CMV-seronegative. The sequencing input was PBMCs.

The CDR3 DNA reads as TGCGCCAGCAGCCAAGAGTGGCTCTCTGGAAACACCATATATTTT. Protein: CASSQEWLSGNTIYF. This chain links TRBV4-3 with TRBJ1-3, with D uncertain. V lost 0 bases and J 0 bases, leaving 6 bases between the germline ends. The CDR3 loop spans 15 amino acids. CDR1 and CDR2 from the germline V gene are LGHNA and YSLEER.